The 7 T cell receptor beta chains reported below all come from one sample, sequenced in a study of blood T cells in healthy people across ages. A second 7 to 11 cycle PCR used barcoded and J-beta primers. In TCRdb, the 5' RACE reads were re-called with MiXCR into one record per CDR3 protein. The repertoire holds 600,000 or so distinct CDR3 sequences, about 28% seen once, with about a sixth in the top ten. Sequenced: blood. The receptors stem from a woman older than 75 in good health.

This rearrangement joins TRBV24-1 to TRBJ2-2; D remains ambiguous. Germline V gene data show CDR1 as KGHDR and CDR2 as SFDVKD. V was trimmed by 3 bases and J by 8 bases, leaving 15 bases between them. The CDR3 loop spans 15 amino acids. CDR3 sequence (DNA): TGTGCCACCAGTGATCCTATTGGGCCTCCGGGGGAGCTGTTTTTT. The encoded protein is CATSDPIGPPGELFF.

This clonotype was found many times. This chain uses TRBV3-1 with TRBJ2-7, with TRBD2 matching 8 bases. J gave up 2 bases and V 1 base, and 4 bases lay outside the gene matches. CDR1 and CDR2 from the germline V gene are LGHDT and YNNKEL (reference sequence). The CDR3 has 15 amino acids. The CDR3 is CASSQAPGGPYEQYF. The CDR3 DNA reads as TGTGCCAGCAGCCAAGCCCCGGGGGGGCCCTACGAGCAGTACTTC.

There are a few counts of this clonotype. The chain combines TRBV5-1 with TRBJ2-3; D is perhaps TRBD2 (5 bases). This CDR3 is built from 13 residues. The V end was cut by 0 bases, the J end by 5 bases, with 7 bases between. The germline CDR1 and CDR2 sequences are SGHRS and YFSETQ. CDR3 sequence: CASSLDGEDTQYF. The CDR3, as DNA: TGCGCCAGCAGCTTGGACGGGGAAGATACGCAGTATTTT.

This clonotype was counted between two and nine times. The chain couples TRBV7-2 to TRBJ1-1, with D perhaps TRBD1 (6 bases). The CDR3 totals 14 residues. Trimming removed 5 bases at V and 5 bases at J, with 15 bases between. Germline values: CDR1 SGHTA, CDR2 FQGNSA. The CDR3 spells CASSRDNLDTEAFF. The DNA of the CDR3 is TGTGCCAGCAGCCGGGACAACCTGGATACTGAAGCTTTCTTT.

On this clonotype: With a much larger clone just one base away, this may be a read error. The genes are TRBV9 and TRBJ2-7; D is undetermined. V was trimmed by 3 bases and J by 3 bases, leaving 13 bases between them. The CDR3 spans 14 residues. Germline CDR1 is SGDLS and CDR2 is YYNGEE. CDR3 DNA: TGTGCCAGCAGCGGAGGCCCCAACGACTACGAGCAGTACTTC. Its translation: CASSGGPNDYEQYF.

The chain carries TRBV29-1 and TRBJ1-2; D gene ambiguous. The germline V gene has CDR1 SQVTM and CDR2 ANQGSEA. This CDR3 spans 12 amino acids. V lost 4 bases and J 2 bases, leaving 8 bases between the germline ends. The CDR3 DNA follows: TGCAGCGTTGGAGGGTTGAACTATGGCTACACCTTC. Translating gives CSVGGLNYGYTF.

The gene calls are TRBV7-2 and TRBJ2-3; D gene unclear. V lost 6 bases to trimming and J lost 1 base, with 11 bases between them. In germline, CDR1 is SGHTA, CDR2 FQGNSA. There are 14 residues in the CDR3. CDR3 in DNA: TGTGCCAGCAGTTCAGCTGCGGGCACAGATACGCAGTATTTT. This encodes CASSSAAGTDTQYF.